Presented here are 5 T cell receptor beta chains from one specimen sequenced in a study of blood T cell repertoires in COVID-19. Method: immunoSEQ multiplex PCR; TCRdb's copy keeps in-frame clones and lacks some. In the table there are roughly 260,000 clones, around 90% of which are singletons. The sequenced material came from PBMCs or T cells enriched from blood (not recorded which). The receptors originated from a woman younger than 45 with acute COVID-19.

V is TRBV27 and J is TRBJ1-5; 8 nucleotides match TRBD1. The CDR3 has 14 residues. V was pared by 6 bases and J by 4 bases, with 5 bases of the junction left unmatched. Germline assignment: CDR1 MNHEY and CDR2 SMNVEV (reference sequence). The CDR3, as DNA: TGTGCCAGCAGACCAGGGGGCGGGAATCAGCCCCAGCATTTT. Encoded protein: CASRPGGGNQPQHF.

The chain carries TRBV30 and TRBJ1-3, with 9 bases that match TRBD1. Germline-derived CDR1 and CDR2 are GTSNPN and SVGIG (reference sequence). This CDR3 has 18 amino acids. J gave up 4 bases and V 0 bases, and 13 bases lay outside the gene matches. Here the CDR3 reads CAWSVGPTTGGKGNTIYF. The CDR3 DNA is TGTGCCTGGAGTGTCGGCCCTACGACAGGGGGGAAGGGAAACACCATATATTTT.

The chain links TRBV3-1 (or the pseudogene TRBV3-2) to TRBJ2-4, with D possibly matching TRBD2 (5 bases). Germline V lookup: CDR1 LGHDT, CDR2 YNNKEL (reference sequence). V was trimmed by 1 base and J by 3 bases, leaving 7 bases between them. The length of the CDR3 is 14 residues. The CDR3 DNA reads TGTGCCAGCAGCCAAGGGACTCTCAAAAACATTCAGTACTTC. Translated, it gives CASSQGTLKNIQYF.

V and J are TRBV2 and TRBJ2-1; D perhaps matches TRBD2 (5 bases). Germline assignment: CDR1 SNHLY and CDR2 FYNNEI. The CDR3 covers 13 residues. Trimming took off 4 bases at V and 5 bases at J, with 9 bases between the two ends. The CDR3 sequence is CASSVLANNEQFF. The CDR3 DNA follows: TGTGCCAGCAGTGTCCTAGCCAACAATGAGCAGTTCTTC.

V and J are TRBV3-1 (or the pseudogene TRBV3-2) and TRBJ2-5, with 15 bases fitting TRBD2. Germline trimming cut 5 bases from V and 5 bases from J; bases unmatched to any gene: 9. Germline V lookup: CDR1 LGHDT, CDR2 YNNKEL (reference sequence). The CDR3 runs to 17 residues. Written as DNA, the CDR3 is TGTGCCAGCAGCGAAGGGACTAGCGGGAGGTTCGCGGAGACCCAGTACTTC. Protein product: CASSEGTSGRFAETQYF.